Presented here are 10 T cell receptor beta chains from one specimen sequenced in a study of shared clonotypes between healthy human individuals. Measured with immunoSEQ multiplex PCR; TCRdb has only the in-frame clones, and not every one. The data contain over a million clones, less than 99% of them singletons. The sample comprised naive CD4+ T cells sorted from blood. Subset noted: CD45RA+ positively selected. These receptors were taken from a man aged 25 to 45 in good health.

This chain uses TRBV28 with TRBJ1-1, with TRBD1 matching over 7 bases. The CDR3 is made up of 16 amino acids. The V and J ends lost 5 bases and 3 bases, in that order; junction bases with no gene match: 12. Germline V gives CDR1 MDHEN, CDR2 SYDVKM. Here the CDR3 DNA reads TGTGCCAGCAGTCACCGACAGGGAGTTGGGGACACTGAAGCTTTCTTT. Translated: CASSHRQGVGDTEAFF.

The chain links TRBV28 to TRBJ2-5; D gene unclear. The CDR3 runs 12 residues. Looked up from germline, CDR1 is MDHEN and CDR2 is SYDVKM. Trimming took 4 bases from V and 9 from J, leaving 12 bases between them. CDR3 in amino acids: CASSYMNQAQYF. CDR3 DNA: TGTGCCAGCAGTTACATGAATCAGGCCCAGTACTTC.

This clone was counted a few times. This chain joins TRBV5-1 and TRBJ2-7; 8 bases fit TRBD1. Germline values: CDR1 SGHRS, CDR2 YFSETQ. V was pared by 3 bases and J by 2 bases, with 1 base of the junction left unmatched. The CDR3 has 13 amino acids. The CDR3, as DNA: TGCGCCAGCAGCTCGGACAGGGCCTACGAGCAGTACTTC. The encoded protein is CASSSDRAYEQYF.

The V call is TRBV5-4, the J call TRBJ2-1, with TRBD2 matching 10 bases. Trimming at V came to 4 bases and at J to 2 bases, leaving 3 bases not matched to a gene. From germline, CDR1 is SGHNT and CDR2 YYREEE (reference sequence). The CDR3 extends over 15 amino acids. CDR3 in amino acids: CASSRAGGTYNEQFF. Written as DNA, the CDR3 is TGTGCCAGCAGCAGAGCGGGAGGGACCTACAATGAGCAGTTCTTC.

The chain couples TRBV11-3 to TRBJ2-1, with D unclear. With 3 bases removed from V and 5 bases from J, the gap between germline ends came to 8 bases. The germline gives CDR1 SGHNT, CDR2 YENEEA. The length of the CDR3 is 13 residues. Here the CDR3 DNA reads TGTGCCAGCAGCTTCTCAGGTCACAATGAGCAGTTCTTC. The encoded protein is CASSFSGHNEQFF.

The chain joins TRBV19 to TRBJ1-5; D gene uncertain. The CDR3 sequence is 13 residues long. Trimming removed 3 bases at V and 7 bases at J, with 10 bases between. The germline V gene encodes CDR1 LNHDA and CDR2 SQIVND (reference sequence). Here the CDR3 DNA reads TGTGCCAGTAGTATCATCGTGGCCCAGCCCCAGCATTTT. It is translated as CASSIIVAQPQHF. The full variable domain, completed using reference TRBV19 and TRBJ1-5, is DGGITQSPKYLFRKEGQNVTLSCEQNLNHDAMYWYRQDPGQGLRLIYYSQIVNDFQKGDIAEGYSVSREKKESFPLTVTSAQKNPTAFYLCASSIIVAQPQHFGDGTRLSIL.

The chain joins TRBV29-1 to TRBJ2-7; the D gene could be TRBD1 or TRBD2 (5 bases each). With 4 bases removed from V and 0 bases from J, the gap between germline ends came to 13 bases. Germline V gene sequence: CDR1 SQVTM, CDR2 ANQGSEA. The CDR3 is 14 residues long. The CDR3 protein is CSVGAPGRSYEQYF. The CDR3 DNA sequence: TGCAGCGTTGGAGCGCCGGGGCGCTCCTACGAGCAGTACTTC.

This clone was seen just once. This rearrangement joins TRBV4-3 to TRBJ2-1; 11 nucleotides line up with TRBD2. V gave up 3 bases and J gave up 4 bases; unmatched junction bases: 5. Looked up from germline, CDR1 is LGHNA and CDR2 is YSLEER. CDR3 size: 16 residues. CDR3 sequence (DNA): TGCGCCAGCAGCCAGGGGTCTAGCGGGAGGTACAATGAGCAGTTCTTC. Translation gives CASSQGSSGRYNEQFF.

The chain couples TRBV5-4 to TRBJ2-7; TRBD2 aligns across 15 bases. The J segment lost 2 bases and the V segment lost 6 bases, leaving 6 bases of the junction unmatched. This CDR3 contains 16 residues. Germline CDR1 SGHNT, CDR2 YYREEE (reference sequence). The CDR3: CASTGLAGGSTYEQYF. CDR3 sequence (DNA): TGTGCCAGCACGGGACTAGCGGGAGGTTCAACCTACGAGCAGTACTTC.

This chain uses TRBV7-2 with TRBJ1-1; D is perhaps TRBD1 (5 bases). The V end was cut by 1 base, the J end by 1 base, with 7 bases between. This CDR3 has 14 amino acids. CDR1 and CDR2 from the germline V gene are SGHTA and FQGNSA. DNA of the CDR3: TGTGCCAGCAGCTTAGGACAGCGGAACACTGAAGCTTTCTTT. Amino acids: CASSLGQRNTEAFF.